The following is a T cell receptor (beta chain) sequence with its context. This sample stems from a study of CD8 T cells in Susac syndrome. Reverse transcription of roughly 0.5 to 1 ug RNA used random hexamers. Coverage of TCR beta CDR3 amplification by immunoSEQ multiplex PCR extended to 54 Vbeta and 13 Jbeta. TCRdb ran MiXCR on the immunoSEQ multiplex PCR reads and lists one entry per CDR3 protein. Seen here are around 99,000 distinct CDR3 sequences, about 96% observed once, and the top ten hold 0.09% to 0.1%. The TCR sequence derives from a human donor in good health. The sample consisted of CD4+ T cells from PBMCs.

The CDR3 DNA reads as TGCAGTGCTAGGCCCCGTCGGCGGATTGGGCCCCAGCATTTT. It translates to CSARPRRRIGPQHF. The chain has TRBV20-1 and TRBJ1-5; D gene unclear. CDR3 length: 14 residues. CDR1 and CDR2 from the germline V gene are DFQATT and SNEGSKA (reference sequence). V was trimmed by 3 bases and J by 9 bases, leaving 18 bases between them.